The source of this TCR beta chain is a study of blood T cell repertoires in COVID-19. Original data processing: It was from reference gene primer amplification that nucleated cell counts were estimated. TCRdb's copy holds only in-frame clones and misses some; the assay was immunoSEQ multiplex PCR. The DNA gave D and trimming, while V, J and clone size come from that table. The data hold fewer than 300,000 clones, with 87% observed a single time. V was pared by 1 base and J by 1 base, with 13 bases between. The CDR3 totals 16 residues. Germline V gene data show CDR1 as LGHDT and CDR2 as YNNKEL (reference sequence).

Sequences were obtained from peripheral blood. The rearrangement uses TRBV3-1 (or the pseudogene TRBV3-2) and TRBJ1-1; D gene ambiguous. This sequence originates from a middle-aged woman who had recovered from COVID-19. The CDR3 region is CASSQGAPVRNTEAFF. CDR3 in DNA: TGTGCCAGCAGCCAAGGGGCCCCCGTGAGGAACACTGAAGCTTTCTTT.